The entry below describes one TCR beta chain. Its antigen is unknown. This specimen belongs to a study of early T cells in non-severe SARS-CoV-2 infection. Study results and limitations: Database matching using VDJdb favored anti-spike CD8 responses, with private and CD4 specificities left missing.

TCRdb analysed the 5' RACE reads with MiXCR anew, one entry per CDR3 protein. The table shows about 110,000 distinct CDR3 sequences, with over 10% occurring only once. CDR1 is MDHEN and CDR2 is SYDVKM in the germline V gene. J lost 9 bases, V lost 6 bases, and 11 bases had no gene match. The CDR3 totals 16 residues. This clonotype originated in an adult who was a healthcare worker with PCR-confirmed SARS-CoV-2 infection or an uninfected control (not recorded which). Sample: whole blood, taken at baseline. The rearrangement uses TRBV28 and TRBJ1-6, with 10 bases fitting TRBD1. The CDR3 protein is CASSPPVTGGLSPLHF. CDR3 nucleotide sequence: TGTGCCAGCAGCCCGCCCGTGACAGGGGGCCTTTCACCCCTCCACTTT.